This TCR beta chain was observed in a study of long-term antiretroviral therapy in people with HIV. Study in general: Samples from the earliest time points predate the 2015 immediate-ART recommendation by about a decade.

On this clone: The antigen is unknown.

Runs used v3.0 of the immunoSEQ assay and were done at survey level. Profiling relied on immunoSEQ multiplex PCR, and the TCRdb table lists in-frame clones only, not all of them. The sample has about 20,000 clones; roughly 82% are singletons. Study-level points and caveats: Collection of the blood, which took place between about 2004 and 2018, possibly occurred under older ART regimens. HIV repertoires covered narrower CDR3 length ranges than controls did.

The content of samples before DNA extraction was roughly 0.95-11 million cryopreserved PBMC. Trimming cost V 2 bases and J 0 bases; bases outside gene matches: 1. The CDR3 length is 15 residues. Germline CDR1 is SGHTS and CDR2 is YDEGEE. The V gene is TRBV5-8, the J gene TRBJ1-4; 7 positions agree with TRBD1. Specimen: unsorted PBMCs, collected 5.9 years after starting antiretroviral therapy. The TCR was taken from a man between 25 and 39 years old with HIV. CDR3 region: CASSFGTATNEKLFF. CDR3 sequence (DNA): TGTGCCAGCAGCTTTGGGACAGCAACTAATGAAAAACTGTTTTTT.